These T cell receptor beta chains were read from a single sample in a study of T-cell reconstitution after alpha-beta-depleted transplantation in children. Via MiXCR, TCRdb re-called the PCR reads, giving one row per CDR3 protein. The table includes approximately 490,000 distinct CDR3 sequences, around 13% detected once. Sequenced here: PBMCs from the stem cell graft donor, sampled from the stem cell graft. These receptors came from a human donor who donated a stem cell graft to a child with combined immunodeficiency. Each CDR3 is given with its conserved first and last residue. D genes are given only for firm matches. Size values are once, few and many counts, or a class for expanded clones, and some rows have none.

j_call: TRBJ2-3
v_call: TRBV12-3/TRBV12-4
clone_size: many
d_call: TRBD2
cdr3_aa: CASRPSGSPADTQYF
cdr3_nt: TGTGCCAGCAGACCTAGCGGGAGTCCCGCAGATACGCAGTATTTT

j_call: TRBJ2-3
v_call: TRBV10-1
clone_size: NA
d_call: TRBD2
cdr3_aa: CASSDWVGGATDTQYF
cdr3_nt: TGCGCCAGCAGTGACTGGGTCGGGGGGGCGACAGATACGCAGTATTTT

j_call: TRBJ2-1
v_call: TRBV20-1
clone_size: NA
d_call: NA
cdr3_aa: CSARRGRWGSYNEQFF
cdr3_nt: TGCAGTGCTAGAAGGGGGAGATGGGGCTCCTACAATGAGCAGTTCTTC

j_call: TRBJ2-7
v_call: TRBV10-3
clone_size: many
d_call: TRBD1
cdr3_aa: CAISSPQGAHEQYF
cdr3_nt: TGTGCCATCAGTTCCCCACAGGGGGCACACGAGCAGTACTTC

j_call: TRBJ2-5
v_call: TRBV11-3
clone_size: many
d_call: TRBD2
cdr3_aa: CASSFRTSGSIETQYF
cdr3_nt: TGTGCCAGCAGTTTTCGGACTAGCGGGAGTATTGAGACCCAGTACTTC

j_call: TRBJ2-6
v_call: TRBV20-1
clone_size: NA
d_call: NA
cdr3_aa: CSARDEVPGPGANVLTF
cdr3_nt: TGCAGTGCTAGAGATGAGGTCCCGGGGCCAGGGGCCAACGTCCTGACTTTC

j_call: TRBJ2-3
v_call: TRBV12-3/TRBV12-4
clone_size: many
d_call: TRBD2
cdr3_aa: CASSFQGTSPTDTQYF
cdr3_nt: TGTGCCAGCAGTTTTCAGGGGACTAGCCCCACAGATACGCAGTATTTT

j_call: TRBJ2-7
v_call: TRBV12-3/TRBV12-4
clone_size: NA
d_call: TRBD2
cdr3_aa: CASTLRTSGPLSYEQYF
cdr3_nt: TGTGCCAGCACTTTAAGAACTAGCGGTCCCCTTTCCTACGAGCAGTACTTC

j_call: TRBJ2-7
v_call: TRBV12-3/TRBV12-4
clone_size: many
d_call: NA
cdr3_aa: CASSPLLTSSYEQYF
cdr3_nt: TGTGCCAGCAGCCCCCTCCTGACCTCCTCCTACGAGCAGTACTTC

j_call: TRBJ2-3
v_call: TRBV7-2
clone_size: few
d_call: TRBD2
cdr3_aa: CASSTGLAGVWVDTQYF
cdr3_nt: TGTGCCAGCAGCACGGGACTAGCGGGAGTTTGGGTAGATACGCAGTATTTT

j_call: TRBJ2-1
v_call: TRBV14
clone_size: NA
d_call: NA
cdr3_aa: CASSQKYNEQFF
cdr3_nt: TGTGCCAGCAGCCAAAAATACAATGAGCAGTTCTTC

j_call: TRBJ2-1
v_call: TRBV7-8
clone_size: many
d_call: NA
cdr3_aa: CASSRRLEGSEQFF
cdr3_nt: TGTGCCAGCAGCCGACGACTAGAAGGTAGTGAGCAGTTCTTC

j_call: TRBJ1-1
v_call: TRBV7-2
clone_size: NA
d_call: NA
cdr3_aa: CASSSRRRNTEAFF
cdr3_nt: TGTGCCAGCAGCTCCCGCAGGAGAAACACTGAAGCTTTCTTT

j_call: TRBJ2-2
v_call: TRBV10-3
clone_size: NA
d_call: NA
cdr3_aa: CAISESGVSRTGELFF
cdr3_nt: TGTGCCATCAGTGAGTCAGGGGTCTCGAGGACCGGGGAGCTGTTTTTT

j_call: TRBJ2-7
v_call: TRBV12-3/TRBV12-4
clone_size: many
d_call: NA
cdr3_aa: CASSLIPYEQYF
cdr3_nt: TGTGCCAGCAGTTTGATCCCCTACGAGCAGTACTTC

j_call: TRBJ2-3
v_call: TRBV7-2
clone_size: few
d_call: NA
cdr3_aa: CASSLAARGTDTQYF
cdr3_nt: TGTGCCAGCAGCTTAGCGGCCAGGGGAACAGATACGCAGTATTTT

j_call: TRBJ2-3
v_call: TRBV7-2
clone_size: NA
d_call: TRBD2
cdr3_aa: CASSPGLAGQDTQYF
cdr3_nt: TGTGCCAGCAGCCCGGGACTAGCGGGACAAGATACGCAGTATTTT

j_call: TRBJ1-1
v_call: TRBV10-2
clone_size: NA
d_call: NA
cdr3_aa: CASSETMTDVKTEAFF
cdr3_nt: TGCGCCAGCAGTGAGACCATGACAGATGTTAAAACTGAAGCTTTCTTT

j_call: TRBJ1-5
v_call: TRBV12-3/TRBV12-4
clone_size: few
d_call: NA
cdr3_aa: CASSFLYSNQPQHF
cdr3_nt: TGTGCCAGCAGTTTCTTATATAGCAATCAGCCCCAGCATTTT

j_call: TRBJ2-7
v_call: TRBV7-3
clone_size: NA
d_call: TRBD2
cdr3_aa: CASSELAGVSEQYF
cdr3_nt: TGTGCCAGCAGCGAACTAGCGGGAGTGAGCGAGCAGTACTTC

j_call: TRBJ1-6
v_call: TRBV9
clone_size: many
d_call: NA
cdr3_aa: CASSDARGGDYNSPLHF
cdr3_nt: TGTGCCAGCAGCGACGCGAGGGGAGGGGATTATAATTCACCCCTCCACTTT

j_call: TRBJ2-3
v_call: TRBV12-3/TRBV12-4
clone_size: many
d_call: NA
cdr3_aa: CASSPYLQGVGDTQYF
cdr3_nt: TGTGCCAGCAGCCCATATCTCCAGGGAGTAGGAGATACGCAGTATTTT

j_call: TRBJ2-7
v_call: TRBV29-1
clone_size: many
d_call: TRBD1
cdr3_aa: CSVGMSGTGREQYF
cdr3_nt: TGCAGCGTTGGGATGAGCGGGACAGGGCGCGAGCAGTACTTC

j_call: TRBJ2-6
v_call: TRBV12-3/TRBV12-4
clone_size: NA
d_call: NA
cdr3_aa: CASSPRTGSSGANVLTF
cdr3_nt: TGTGCCAGCAGTCCGCGAACAGGGTCCTCTGGGGCCAACGTCCTGACTTTC

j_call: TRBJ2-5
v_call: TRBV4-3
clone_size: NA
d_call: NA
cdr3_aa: CASSKGGLGETQYF
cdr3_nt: TGCGCCAGCTCCAAGGGGGGACTTGGTGAGACCCAGTACTTC

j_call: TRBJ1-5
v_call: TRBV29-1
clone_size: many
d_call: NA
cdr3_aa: CSVADSNQPQHF
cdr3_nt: TGCAGCGTTGCGGACAGCAATCAGCCCCAGCATTTT

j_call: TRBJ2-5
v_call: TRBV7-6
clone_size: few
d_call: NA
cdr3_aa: CASSSAGTRKETQYF
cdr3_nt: TGTGCCAGCAGCTCCGCCGGGACCCGTAAAGAGACCCAGTACTTC

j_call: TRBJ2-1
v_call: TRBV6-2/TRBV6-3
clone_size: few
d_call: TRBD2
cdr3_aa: CASSSPGLAGGKESSYNEQFF
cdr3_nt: TGTGCCAGCAGTTCCCCGGGACTAGCGGGGGGGAAAGAGAGCTCCTACAATGAGCAGTTCTTC

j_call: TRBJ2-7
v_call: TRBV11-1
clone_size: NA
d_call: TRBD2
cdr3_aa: CASSLARLAGAPSYEQYF
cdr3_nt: TGTGCCAGCAGCTTAGCGAGACTAGCGGGAGCCCCTTCCTACGAGCAGTACTTC

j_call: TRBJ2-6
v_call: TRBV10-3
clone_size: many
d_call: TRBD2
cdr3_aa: CAIAGGGPGANVLTF
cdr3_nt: TGTGCCATCGCTGGGGGAGGGCCTGGGGCCAACGTCCTGACTTTC

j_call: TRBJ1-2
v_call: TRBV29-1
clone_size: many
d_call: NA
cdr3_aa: CSGGGDHGYTF
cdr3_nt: TGCAGCGGAGGAGGCGATCATGGCTACACCTTC

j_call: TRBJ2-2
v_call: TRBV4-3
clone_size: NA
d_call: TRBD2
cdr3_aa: CASSQDPPFTSGGSTGELFF
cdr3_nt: TGCGCCAGCAGCCAAGATCCCCCCTTTACTAGCGGCGGGAGCACCGGGGAGCTGTTTTTT

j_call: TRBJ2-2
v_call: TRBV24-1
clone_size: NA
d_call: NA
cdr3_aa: CATSDYKGRFRRAGELFF
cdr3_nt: TGTGCCACCAGTGATTATAAGGGGCGCTTCCGGCGGGCCGGGGAGCTGTTTTTT

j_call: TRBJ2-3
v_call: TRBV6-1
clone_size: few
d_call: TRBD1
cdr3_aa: CASRPQTGGRMDTQYF
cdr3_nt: TGTGCCAGCAGACCCCAGACAGGGGGCAGGATGGATACGCAGTATTTT

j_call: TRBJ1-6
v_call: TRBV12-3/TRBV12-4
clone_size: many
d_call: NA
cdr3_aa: CASSSYRDPYTGSPLHF
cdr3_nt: TGTGCCAGCAGTTCCTACAGGGATCCCTATACGGGTTCACCCCTCCACTTT

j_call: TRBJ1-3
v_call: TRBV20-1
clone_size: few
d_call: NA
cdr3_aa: CSASGVGSGNTIYF
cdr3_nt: TGCAGTGCTAGTGGTGTTGGCTCTGGAAACACCATATATTTT

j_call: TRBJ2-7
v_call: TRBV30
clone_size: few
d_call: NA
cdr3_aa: CAWTANTYEQYF
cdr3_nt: TGTGCCTGGACGGCCAACACCTACGAGCAGTACTTC

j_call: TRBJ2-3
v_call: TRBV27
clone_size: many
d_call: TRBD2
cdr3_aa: CASRVGTSGSDTQYF
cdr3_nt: TGTGCCAGCAGAGTCGGGACTAGCGGGTCAGATACGCAGTATTTT

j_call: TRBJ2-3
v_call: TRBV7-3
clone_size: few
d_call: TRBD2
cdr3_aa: CASSSGLPGTDTQYF
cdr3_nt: TGTGCCAGCAGCTCGGGACTACCAGGGACAGATACGCAGTATTTT

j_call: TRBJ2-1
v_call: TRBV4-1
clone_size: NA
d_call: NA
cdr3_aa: CASSHPGRDTYNEQFF
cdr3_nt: TGCGCCAGCAGCCACCCGGGCCGCGATACCTACAATGAGCAGTTCTTC

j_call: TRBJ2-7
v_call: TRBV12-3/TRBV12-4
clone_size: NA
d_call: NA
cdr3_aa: CASSYSGTAGEQYF
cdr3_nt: TGTGCCAGCAGCTATTCCGGGACAGCGGGAGAGCAGTACTTC

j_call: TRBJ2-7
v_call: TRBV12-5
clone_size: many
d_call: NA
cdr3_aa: CASGPLYYEQYF
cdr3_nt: TGTGCTAGTGGTCCCCTGTACTACGAGCAGTACTTC

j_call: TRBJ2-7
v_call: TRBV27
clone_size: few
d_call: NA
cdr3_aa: CASSLRGGETYEQYF
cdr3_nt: TGTGCCAGCAGTTTGCGGGGCGGAGAGACCTACGAGCAGTACTTC

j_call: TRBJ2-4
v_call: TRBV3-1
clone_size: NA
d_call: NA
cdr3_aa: CASSQVPSYQYF
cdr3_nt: TGTGCCAGCAGCCAGGTCCCGAGCTACCAGTACTTC

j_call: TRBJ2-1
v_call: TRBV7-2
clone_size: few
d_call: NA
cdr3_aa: CASRPGGRYNEQFF
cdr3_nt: TGTGCCAGCAGACCAGGGGGGCGGTACAATGAGCAGTTCTTC

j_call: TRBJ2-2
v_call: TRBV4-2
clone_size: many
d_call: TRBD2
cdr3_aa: CASSQDPGLRNTGELFF
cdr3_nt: TGTGCCAGCAGCCAGGACCCGGGACTACGTAACACCGGGGAGCTGTTTTTT

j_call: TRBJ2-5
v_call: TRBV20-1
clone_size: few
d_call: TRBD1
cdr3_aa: CSAPPGQGPETQYF
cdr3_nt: TGCAGTGCTCCCCCAGGACAGGGCCCGGAGACCCAGTACTTC

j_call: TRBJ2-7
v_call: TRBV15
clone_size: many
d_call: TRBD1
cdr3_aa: CATGDRRAYEQYF
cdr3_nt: TGTGCCACCGGGGACAGGAGGGCCTACGAGCAGTACTTC

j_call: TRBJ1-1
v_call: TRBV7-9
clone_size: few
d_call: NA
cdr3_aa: CASRKGRGVGNTEAFF
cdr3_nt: TGTGCCAGCAGAAAGGGAAGGGGCGTGGGGAACACTGAAGCTTTCTTT

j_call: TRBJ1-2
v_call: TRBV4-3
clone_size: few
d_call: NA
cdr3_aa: CASSQDGWDGGYTF
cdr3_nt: TGCGCCAGCAGCCAAGATGGTTGGGACGGCGGCTACACCTTC

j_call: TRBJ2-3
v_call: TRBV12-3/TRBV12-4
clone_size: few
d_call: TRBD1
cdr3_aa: CASTLGAGGSTDTQYF
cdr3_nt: TGTGCCAGCACCTTGGGAGCAGGGGGAAGCACAGATACGCAGTATTTT

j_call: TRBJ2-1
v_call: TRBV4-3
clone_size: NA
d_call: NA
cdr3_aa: CASSQDSTGGEDEQFF
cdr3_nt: TGCGCCAGCAGCCAAGATTCCACAGGTGGGGAGGATGAGCAGTTCTTC

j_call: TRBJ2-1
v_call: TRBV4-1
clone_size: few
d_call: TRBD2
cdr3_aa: CASSQEVLAGIDEQFF
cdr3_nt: TGCGCCAGCAGCCAAGAGGTACTAGCGGGGATCGATGAGCAGTTCTTC

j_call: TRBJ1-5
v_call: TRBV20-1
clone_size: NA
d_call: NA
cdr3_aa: CSARDGANSLGNQPQHF
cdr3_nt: TGCAGTGCTAGAGATGGGGCGAACAGCTTGGGCAATCAGCCCCAGCATTTT

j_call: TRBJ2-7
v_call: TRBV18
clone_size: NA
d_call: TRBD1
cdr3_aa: CASSPGTGNIPYF
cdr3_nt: TGTGCCAGCTCACCAGGGACAGGGAATATTCCTTACTTC

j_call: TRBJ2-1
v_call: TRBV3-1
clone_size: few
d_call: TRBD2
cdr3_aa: CASSQDLGTTFEQFF
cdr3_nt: TGTGCCAGCAGCCAAGATCTGGGGACTACGTTTGAGCAGTTCTTC

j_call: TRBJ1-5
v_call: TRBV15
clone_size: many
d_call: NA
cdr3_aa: CATSSMVLSNQPQHF
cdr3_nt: TGTGCCACCAGCAGCATGGTTCTTAGCAATCAGCCCCAGCATTTT

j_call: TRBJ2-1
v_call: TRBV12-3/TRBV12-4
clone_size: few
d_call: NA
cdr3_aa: CASSFLRGAFF
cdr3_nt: TGTGCCAGCAGTTTCTTACGAGGGGCGTTCTTC

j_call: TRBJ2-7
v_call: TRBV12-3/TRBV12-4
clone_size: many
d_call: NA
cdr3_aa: CASVFRDEQYF
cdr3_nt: TGTGCCAGCGTATTCAGGGACGAGCAGTACTTC

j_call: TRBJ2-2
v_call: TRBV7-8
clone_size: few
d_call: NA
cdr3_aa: CASSPAGQTTLTNTGELFF
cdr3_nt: TGTGCCAGCAGCCCAGCGGGACAGACGACACTTACGAACACCGGGGAGCTGTTTTTT